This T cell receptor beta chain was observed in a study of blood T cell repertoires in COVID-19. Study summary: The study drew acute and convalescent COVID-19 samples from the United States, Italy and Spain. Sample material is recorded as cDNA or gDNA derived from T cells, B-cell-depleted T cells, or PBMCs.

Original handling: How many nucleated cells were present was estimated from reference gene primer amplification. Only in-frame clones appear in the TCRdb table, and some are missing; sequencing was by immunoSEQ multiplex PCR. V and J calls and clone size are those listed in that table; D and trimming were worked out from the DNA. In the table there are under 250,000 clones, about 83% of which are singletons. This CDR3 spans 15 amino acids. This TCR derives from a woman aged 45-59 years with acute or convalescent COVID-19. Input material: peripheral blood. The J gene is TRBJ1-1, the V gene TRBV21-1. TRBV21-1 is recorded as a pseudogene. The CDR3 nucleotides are TGTGCCAGCAGCACCCCCAAGAGAGTGAACACTGAAGCTTTCTTT. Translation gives CASSTPKRVNTEAFF.